The clone carrying this T cell receptor beta chain has more than one count but fewer than ten. The antigen remains unidentified. These data originate in a study of T-cell memory formation after mild COVID-19. About the research overall: Across donors, TCR clusters were largely donor specific.

V lost 0 bases and J 6 bases, leaving 15 bases between the germline ends. The CDR3 is made up of 16 amino acids. The germline V gene has CDR1 SGHTA and CDR2 FQGNSA. TCRdb re-derived calls from the 5' RACE reads in MiXCR, one entry per CDR3 protein. The sample shows about 190,000 distinct CDR3 sequences, around 16% of them seen only once. Study findings and constraints: Mainly in CM and EM were contracting CD4+ clones; CD8+ were in EMRA. Cross-reactive memory seemingly joined, as some responding clones were found in pre-infection memory.

The sequence came from an adult woman who had mild COVID-19 (a few samples of this study predate the infection). Cell type and time point are not known. The sequenced sample consisted of PBMCs or a T cell subset sorted from them (not recorded which). This chain connects TRBV7-2 to TRBJ2-1; D might be TRBD2 (6 bases). CDR3 nucleotide sequence: TGTGCCAGCAGCTTAGCGGTGGAAGGACTACGCAATGAGCAGTTCTTC. Translation: CASSLAVEGLRNEQFF.